The next 23 T cell receptor beta chains were all read from a single sample in a study of blood T cell repertoires in COVID-19. Profiling relied on immunoSEQ multiplex PCR, and the TCRdb table lists in-frame clones only, not all of them. The sample consists of approximately 380,000 clones, 90% to 95% of them appearing once. The sample consisted of PBMCs or T cells enriched from blood (not recorded which). The receptors come from a woman aged 40 to 50 who had been exposed to COVID-19.

The chain has TRBV5-4 and TRBJ2-1; D might be TRBD2 (5 bases). This CDR3 spans 16 amino acids. CDR1 SGHNT and CDR2 YYREEE come from the germline V gene (reference sequence). The ends were cut back, 0 bases at V and 4 bases at J, with 14 bases in the middle. The CDR3 DNA reads TGTGCCAGCAGCTTGGGACGTACTAGGGTTTACAATGAGCAGTTCTTC. The encoded protein is CASSLGRTRVYNEQFF.

CDR3 DNA sequence: TGTGCCAGCAGTCCCCGGACAGAGGGCTACACCTTC. Residues: CASSPRTEGYTF. The chain employs TRBV28 and TRBJ1-2, with a tentative D call TRBD1 (6 bases). Germline-derived CDR1 and CDR2 are MDHEN and SYDVKM. The CDR3 sequence is 12 residues long. V was shortened by 5 bases and J by 8 bases, with 12 bases between the two germline ends.

The chain uses TRBV2 and TRBJ1-1; D call uncertain. Per germline, CDR1 SNHLY and CDR2 FYNNEI. The CDR3 has 12 amino acids. Trimming cost V 5 bases and J 11 bases, with 15 bases left between them. CDR3: CASSSDLSGAFF. The CDR3 region has the DNA TGTGCCAGCAGTTCGGACCTTTCGGGGGCTTTCTTT.

The chain uses TRBV7-9 and TRBJ1-3, with TRBD1 matching 7 bases. This CDR3 contains 14 residues. CDR1 and CDR2 (germline): SEHNR, FQNEAQ (reference sequence). Trimming cost V 4 bases and J 2 bases; bases outside gene matches: 2. CDR3 residues: CASSSTGAGNTIYF. The CDR3 DNA sequence: TGTGCCAGCAGCTCAACAGGGGCTGGAAACACCATATATTTT.

The rearrangement uses TRBV18 and TRBJ1-1; a possible D gene is TRBD1 (6 bases). V shed 3 bases and J shed 11 bases, with 10 bases lying between them. Germline lookup yields CDR1 KGHSH and CDR2 LQKENI. The CDR3 runs 11 residues. The CDR3 DNA sequence: TGTGCCAGCTCACCGGGACAAATGGCTTTCTTT. As protein: CASSPGQMAFF.

The rearrangement links TRBV27 to TRBJ2-3, with TRBD2 matching over 10 bases. J gave up 7 bases and V 6 bases, and 4 bases lay outside the gene matches. The germline V gene has CDR1 MNHEY and CDR2 SMNVEV (reference sequence). CDR3 length: 13 amino acids. The CDR3 coding sequence is TGTGCCAGCAGGGCTAGCGGGAGAAATACGCAGTATTTT. Its protein product is CASRASGRNTQYF.

DNA for the CDR3: TGTGCCAGCAGCTTTCTAGCGGGGAACACCGGGGAGCTGTTTTTT. Protein: CASSFLAGNTGELFF. V usage is TRBV7-2 and J usage is TRBJ2-2; TRBD2 matches at 8 bases. Germline CDR1 is SGHTA and CDR2 is FQGNSA. CDR3 size: 15 residues. The ends lost 3 bases at V and 1 base at J; junction bases unmatched: 1.

The chain couples TRBV6-5 to TRBJ2-7; TRBD1 agrees at 11 bases. The CDR3 is 14 residues long. Germline CDR1 is MNHEY and CDR2 is SVGAGI. Germline trimming cut 6 bases from V and 1 base from J; bases unmatched to any gene: 2. CDR3: CASSGTGGSYEQYF. Written as DNA, the CDR3 is TGTGCCAGCAGCGGGACAGGGGGTTCCTACGAGCAGTACTTC.

This clone has only a few counts. The V call is TRBV6-4, the J call TRBJ1-4; D unresolved. V shed 8 bases and J shed 7 bases, with 14 bases lying between them. CDR3 length equals 13 residues. In germline, CDR1 is MRHNA, CDR2 SNTAGT. This CDR3 is CASGVELTEKLFF. As DNA, the CDR3 is TGTGCCAGCGGAGTAGAGTTAACTGAAAAACTGTTTTTT.

V is TRBV9 and J is TRBJ1-4; TRBD1 is a possible D gene (6 bases). CDR3 length: 15 residues. Germline CDR1 is SGDLS and CDR2 is YYNGEE. V lost 0 bases, J lost 7 bases, and 13 bases lay in between. The CDR3 bases are TGTGCCAGCAGCGTAGGGGGAGGGGGAAGTGAAAAACTGTTTTTT. This gives the protein CASSVGGGGSEKLFF. The full variable domain, its missing parts supplied by reference TRBV9 and TRBJ1-4, is DSGVTQTPKHLITATGQRVTLRCSPRSGDLSVYWYQQSLDQGLQFLIQYYNGEERAKGNILERFSAQQFPDLHSELNLSSLELGDSALYFCASSVGGGGSEKLFFGSGTQLSVL.

The CDR3 sequence is CASSFLQGGLPNYGYTF. The DNA for the CDR3 is TGCGCCAGCAGCTTTCTACAGGGGGGCCTTCCTAACTATGGCTACACCTTC. The gene calls are TRBV5-1 and TRBJ1-2; 8 bases match TRBD1. Germline CDR1 reads SGHRS; CDR2 reads YFSETQ. This CDR3 contains 17 residues. J gave up 0 bases and V 2 bases, and 9 bases lay outside the gene matches. Full variable domain (rest looked up from reference TRBV5-1 and TRBJ1-2): KAGVTQTPRYLIKTRGQQVTLSCSPISGHRSVSWYQQTPGQGLQFLFEYFSETQRNKGNFPGRFSGRQFSNSRSEMNVSTLELGDSALYLCASSFLQGGLPNYGYTFGSGTRLTVV.

The chain combines TRBV18 with TRBJ2-1; D perhaps matches TRBD2 (5 bases). The CDR3 spans 16 residues. Between the trimmed V and J ends, which lost 3 bases and 3 bases, there was a span of 15 bases. From germline, CDR1 is KGHSH and CDR2 LQKENI. CDR3 nucleotide sequence: TGTGCCAGCTCACCTCCGCTTCGAGGGTTCTACAATGAGCAGTTCTTC. Translation gives CASSPPLRGFYNEQFF.

This clone appeared a few times. The V and J genes are TRBV7-8 and TRBJ1-4, with D possibly TRBD1 on 6 matching bases. V lost 2 bases and J 0 bases, leaving 7 bases between the germline ends. In germline, CDR1 is SGHVS, CDR2 FQNEAQ. The CDR3 sequence is 15 residues long. The CDR3 DNA sequence: TGTGCCAGCAGCTTAAACAGGGCAACTAATGAAAAACTGTTTTTT. Translated: CASSLNRATNEKLFF. The whole variable domain, remainder taken from reference TRBV7-8 and TRBJ1-4, is GAGVSQSPRYKVAKRGQDVALRCDPISGHVSLFWYQQALGQGPEFLTYFQNEAQLDKSGLPSDRFFAERPEGSVSTLKIQRTQQEDSAVYLCASSLNRATNEKLFFGSGTQLSVL.

This chain links TRBV2 with TRBJ1-1; 9 nucleotides line up with TRBD1. The V and J ends lost 7 bases and 0 bases, in that order; junction bases with no gene match: 3. The CDR3 is 14 amino acids. From germline, CDR1 is SNHLY and CDR2 FYNNEI. CDR3: CASKDRGMNTEAFF. The CDR3 nucleotides are TGTGCCAGCAAAGACAGGGGGATGAACACTGAAGCTTTCTTT.

V gene TRBV18 combines with J gene TRBJ2-7, with 7 bases aligning to TRBD1. Germline V lookup: CDR1 KGHSH, CDR2 LQKENI. V lost 6 bases, J lost 5 bases, and 4 bases stayed unmatched. CDR3 length equals 12 residues. This CDR3 reads CASSSQGNEQYF. The CDR3, as DNA: TGTGCCAGCTCCTCACAGGGGAACGAGCAGTACTTC.

The chain joins TRBV19 to TRBJ1-1, with 10 bases identical to TRBD1. This CDR3 has 14 residues. The ends lost 10 bases at V and 2 bases at J; junction bases unmatched: 7. Germline loops: CDR1 LNHDA, CDR2 SQIVND (reference sequence). The CDR3 reads CATRDRGGNTEAFF. Written as DNA, the CDR3 is TGTGCCACACGGGACAGGGGAGGAAACACTGAAGCTTTCTTT.

This chain connects TRBV19 to TRBJ1-3; TRBD1 matches 9 bases. The CDR3 is made up of 15 amino acids. The germline V gene encodes CDR1 LNHDA and CDR2 SQIVND (reference sequence). The V segment lost 5 bases and the J segment 4 bases; nucleotides outside the gene matches: 6. CDR3 region: CASSRTGAGGNTIYF. DNA of the CDR3: TGTGCCAGTAGTCGGACAGGGGCAGGAGGAAACACCATATATTTT.

The genes are TRBV7-2 and TRBJ2-7; 10 nucleotides line up with TRBD2. J was trimmed by 2 bases and V by 1 base; bases with no gene match: 8. Germline lookup yields CDR1 SGHTA and CDR2 FQGNSA. The CDR3 extends over 17 amino acids. The DNA for the CDR3 is TGTGCCAGCAGCTTAGATCGGTCTAGCGGGGGACCCTACGAGCAGTACTTC. It translates to CASSLDRSSGGPYEQYF.

J is TRBJ2-7 and V is TRBV30; D is uncertain. Germline assignment: CDR1 GTSNPN and CDR2 SVGIG (reference sequence). This CDR3 spans 12 amino acids. The V end was cut by 0 bases, the J end by 3 bases, with 6 bases between. The CDR3 region has the DNA TGTGCCTGGAGTGTTGAGATCTACGAGCAGTACTTC. This codes for CAWSVEIYEQYF.

This chain joins TRBV11-2 and TRBJ2-7; no clear D. This CDR3 is built from 15 residues. CDR1 is SGHAT, CDR2 FQNNGV, per germline. Trimming pared 0 bases from V and 1 base from J, leaving 10 bases between. The CDR3 sequence: CASSLERLYSYEQYF. Here the CDR3 DNA reads TGTGCCAGCAGCTTAGAGCGTCTTTATTCCTACGAGCAGTACTTC.

The V and J genes are TRBV5-1 and TRBJ2-2; D might be TRBD1 (6 bases). CDR1 is SGHRS, CDR2 YFSETQ, per germline. The CDR3 contains 17 residues. Trimming removed 0 bases at V and 0 bases at J, with 12 bases between. CDR3 residues: CASSLALRTANTGELFF. CDR3 nucleotide sequence: TGCGCCAGCAGCTTGGCGTTGCGGACAGCGAACACCGGGGAGCTGTTTTTT.

The chain combines TRBV7-9 with TRBJ1-1; 8 positions agree with TRBD1. Losses at the gene ends were 1 base for V and 4 bases for J; bases not matched to a gene: 8. CDR1 SEHNR and CDR2 FQNEAQ come from the germline V gene (reference sequence). The CDR3 length is 16 residues. The CDR3 region has the DNA TGTGCCAGCAGCTTAGGTCAGACAGGGGTTAGCACTGAAGCTTTCTTT. Translating it yields CASSLGQTGVSTEAFF.

This chain uses TRBV5-3 with TRBJ1-2; 7 nucleotides match TRBD1. TRBV5-3 is treated as an ORF (open reading frame) with a function not yet certain. CDR3 length: 14 amino acids. Trimming at V came to 4 bases and at J to 2 bases, leaving 5 bases not matched to a gene. Here the CDR3 DNA reads TGTGCCAGAAGCCGGGACAGCCAAAACTATGGCTACACCTTC. This translates into CARSRDSQNYGYTF.